The source of this T cell receptor (beta chain) is a study of OX40 agonist ivuxolimab in advanced cancers. Turning to the study itself: Patients were infused with ivuxolimab every 2 weeks at 0.01 to 10 mg/kg. Broader study findings: Both CD4+ and CD8+ T cell populations in blood had undergone clonal expansion by week 6 at 0.1 to 3.0 mg/kg.

The germline V gene encodes CDR1 MDHEN and CDR2 SYDVKM. The ends were cut back, 3 bases at V and 1 base at J, with 10 bases in the middle. This CDR3 contains 15 residues. This clone was found once. Its specificity is unknown. TCRdb's table, derived via immunoSEQ multiplex PCR, lists solely in-frame clones and lacks some. The sample yields about 100,000 clones, less than 95% seen once. The specimen was CD4+ or CD8+ T cells sorted from blood, collected in a trial of the OX40 agonist ivuxolimab. The chain has TRBV28 and TRBJ1-5; no definite D call. The clonotype was recovered from an adult with an advanced solid tumor such as melanoma, head and neck, liver or kidney cancer. CDR3 amino acids: CASSFVAASNQPQHF. For the CDR3, the DNA is TGTGCCAGCAGTTTTGTTGCAGCAAGCAATCAGCCCCAGCATTTT.